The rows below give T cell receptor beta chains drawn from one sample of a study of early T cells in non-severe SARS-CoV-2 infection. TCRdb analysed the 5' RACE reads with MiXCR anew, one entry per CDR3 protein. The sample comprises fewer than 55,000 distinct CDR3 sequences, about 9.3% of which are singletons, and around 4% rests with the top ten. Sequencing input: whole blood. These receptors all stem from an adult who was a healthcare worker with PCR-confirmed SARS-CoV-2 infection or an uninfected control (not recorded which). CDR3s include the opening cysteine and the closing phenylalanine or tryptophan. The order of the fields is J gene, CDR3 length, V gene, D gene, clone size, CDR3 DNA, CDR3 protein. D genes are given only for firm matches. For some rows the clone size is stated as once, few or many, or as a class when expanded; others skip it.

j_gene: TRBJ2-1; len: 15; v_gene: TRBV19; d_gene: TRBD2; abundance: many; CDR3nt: TGTGCCAGTAGTTACGGCGGGAGGTCCGGCAATGAGCAGTTCTTC; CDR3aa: CASSYGGRSGNEQFF
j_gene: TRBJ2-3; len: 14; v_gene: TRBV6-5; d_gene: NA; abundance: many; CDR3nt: TGTGCCAGCAGACTCGATTGGAGTAAAGATACGCAGTATTTT; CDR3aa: CASRLDWSKDTQYF
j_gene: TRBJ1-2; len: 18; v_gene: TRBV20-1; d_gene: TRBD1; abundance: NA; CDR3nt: TGCAGTGCTAGAGATCAGGGGGGCAGGGCCCTGGAAGGCTATGGCTACACCTTC; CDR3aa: CSARDQGGRALEGYGYTF
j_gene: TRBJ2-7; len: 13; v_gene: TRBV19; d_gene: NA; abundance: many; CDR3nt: TGTGCCAGTAGTAGCGGGAACTCTTACGAGCAGTACTTC; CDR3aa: CASSSGNSYEQYF
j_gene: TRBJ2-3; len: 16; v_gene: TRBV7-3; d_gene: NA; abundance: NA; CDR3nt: TGTGCCAGCAGCTTAACCCGGGCCCCGGAGGGAGATACGCAGTATTTT; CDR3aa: CASSLTRAPEGDTQYF
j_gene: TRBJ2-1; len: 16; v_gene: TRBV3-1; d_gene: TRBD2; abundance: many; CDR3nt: TGTGCCAGCAGCTTTAGCGGGGGGCGATCCTACAATGAGCAGTTCTTC; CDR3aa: CASSFSGGRSYNEQFF
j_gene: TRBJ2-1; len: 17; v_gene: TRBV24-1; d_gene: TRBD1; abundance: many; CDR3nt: TGTGCCACCAGTGATGACAGGGAAAATCCCTCCTACAATGAGCAGTTCTTC; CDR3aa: CATSDDRENPSYNEQFF
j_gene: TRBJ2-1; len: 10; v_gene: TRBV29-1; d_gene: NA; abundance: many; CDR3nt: TGCAGCGTTTCGACAGGAGAGCAGTTCTTC; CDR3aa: CSVSTGEQFF
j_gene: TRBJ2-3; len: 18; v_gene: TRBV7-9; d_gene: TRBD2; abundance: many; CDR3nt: TGTGCCAGCAGCCCCCATCCGACTAGCGGGAGGCGGGGAGATACGCAGTATTTT; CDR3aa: CASSPHPTSGRRGDTQYF
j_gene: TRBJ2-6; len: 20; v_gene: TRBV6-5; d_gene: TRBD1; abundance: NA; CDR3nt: TGTGCCAGCAGTTACGCGGGACAGGGGGCGCTTCCCTCTGGGGCCAACGTCCTGACTTTC; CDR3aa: CASSYAGQGALPSGANVLTF
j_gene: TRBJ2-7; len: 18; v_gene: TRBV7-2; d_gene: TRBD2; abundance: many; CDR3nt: TGTGCCAGCAGCCACGGACTAGCGGGAGCGGGTAGGTCCTACGAGCAGTACTTC; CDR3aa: CASSHGLAGAGRSYEQYF
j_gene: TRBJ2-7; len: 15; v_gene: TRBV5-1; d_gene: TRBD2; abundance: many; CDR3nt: TGCGCCAGCAGCCCTAGCGGGGGGAGCTCCTACGAGCAGTACTTC; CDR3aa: CASSPSGGSSYEQYF
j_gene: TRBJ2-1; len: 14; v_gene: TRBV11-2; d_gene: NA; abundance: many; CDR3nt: TGTGCCAGCAGCTTTGGGGGAAGGTACAATGAGCAGTTCTTC; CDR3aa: CASSFGGRYNEQFF
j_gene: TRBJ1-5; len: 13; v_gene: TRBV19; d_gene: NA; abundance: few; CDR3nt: TGTGCCACCTCGAGTGCGTTGAATCAGCCCCAGCATTTT; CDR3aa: CATSSALNQPQHF
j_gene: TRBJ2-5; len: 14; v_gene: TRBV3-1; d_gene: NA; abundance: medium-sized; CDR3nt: TGTGCCAGCAGCCAAGGGGCGGACCAAGAGACCCAGTACTTC; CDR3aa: CASSQGADQETQYF
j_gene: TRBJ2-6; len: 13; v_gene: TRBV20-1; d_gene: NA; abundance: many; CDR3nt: TGCAGTGCCGACCCTCGGGAGTCCAACGTCCTGACTTTC; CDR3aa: CSADPRESNVLTF
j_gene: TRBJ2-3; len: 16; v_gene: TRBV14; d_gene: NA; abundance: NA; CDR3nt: TGTGCCAGCAGCCTTTGGCAGGGAGTTCACGTAGATACGCAGTATTTT; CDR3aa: CASSLWQGVHVDTQYF
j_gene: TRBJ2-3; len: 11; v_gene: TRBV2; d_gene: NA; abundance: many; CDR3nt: TGTGCCAGCAGGGCAGGGGATACGCAGTATTTT; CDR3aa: CASRAGDTQYF
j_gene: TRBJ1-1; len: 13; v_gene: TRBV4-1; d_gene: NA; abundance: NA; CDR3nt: TGCGCCAGCACCCAAGGAGTGGTCACTGAAGCTTTCTTT; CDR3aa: CASTQGVVTEAFF
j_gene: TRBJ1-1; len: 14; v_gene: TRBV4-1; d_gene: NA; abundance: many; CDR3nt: TGCGCCAGCAGCCAACCAATTCTGAACACTGAAGCTTTCTTT; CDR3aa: CASSQPILNTEAFF
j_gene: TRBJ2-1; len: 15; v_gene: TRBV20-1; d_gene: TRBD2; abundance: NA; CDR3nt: TGCAGTGCTAAGAAACTAGCGGCTTCCTACAATGAGCAGTTCTTC; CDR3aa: CSAKKLAASYNEQFF
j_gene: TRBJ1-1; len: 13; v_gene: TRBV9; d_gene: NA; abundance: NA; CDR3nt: TGTGCCAGCAGCGCAGGGGTTGGCACTGAAGCTTTCTTT; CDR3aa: CASSAGVGTEAFF
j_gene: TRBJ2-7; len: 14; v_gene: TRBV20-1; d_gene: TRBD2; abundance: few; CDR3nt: TGCAGTGCAACTAGCGGGAGGGCCTTCGAAGAGCAGTACTTC; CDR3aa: CSATSGRAFEEQYF
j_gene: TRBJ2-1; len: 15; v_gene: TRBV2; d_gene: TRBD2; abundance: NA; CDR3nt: TGTGCCAGCTTTAGACTAGCGGGGGACTACAATGAGCAGTTCTTC; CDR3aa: CASFRLAGDYNEQFF
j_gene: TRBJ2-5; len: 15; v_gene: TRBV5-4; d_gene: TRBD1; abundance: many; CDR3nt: TGTGCCAGCAGCTTGACAGGGGCCGTGCAAGAGACCCAGTACTTC; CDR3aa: CASSLTGAVQETQYF
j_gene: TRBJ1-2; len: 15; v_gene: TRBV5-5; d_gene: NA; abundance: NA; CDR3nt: TGTGCCAGCAGCTGGGAACAGTTAGCTAACTATGGCTACACCTTC; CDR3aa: CASSWEQLANYGYTF
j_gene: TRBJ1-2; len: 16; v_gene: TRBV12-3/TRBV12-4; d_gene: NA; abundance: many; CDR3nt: TGTGCCAGCAGTTTACGCATAGGACAGACTTTCTATGGCTACACCTTC; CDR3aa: CASSLRIGQTFYGYTF
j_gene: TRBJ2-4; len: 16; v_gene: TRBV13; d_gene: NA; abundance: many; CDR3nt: TGTGCCAGCAGCTTAGACAGAACTTTAGCCAAAAACATTCAGTACTTC; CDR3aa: CASSLDRTLAKNIQYF
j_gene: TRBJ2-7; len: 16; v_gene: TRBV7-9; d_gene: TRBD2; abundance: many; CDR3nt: TGTGCCAGCAGCTTAGGGTTACTAGCGGGGTCGTACGAGCAGTACTTC; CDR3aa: CASSLGLLAGSYEQYF
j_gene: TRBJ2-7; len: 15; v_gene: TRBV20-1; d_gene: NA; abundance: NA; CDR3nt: TGCAGTGCTAGAGATGGTTCGATACCACATCTGGAGCAGTACTTC; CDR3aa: CSARDGSIPHLEQYF
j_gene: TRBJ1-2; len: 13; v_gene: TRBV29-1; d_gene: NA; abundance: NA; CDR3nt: TGCAGCGTTGGGGCAGGAGGGAACTATGGCTACACCTTC; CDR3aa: CSVGAGGNYGYTF
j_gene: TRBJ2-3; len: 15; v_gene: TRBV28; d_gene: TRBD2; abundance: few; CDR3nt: TGTGCCAGCAGTAGGAGCGGGGCGAACACAGATACGCAGTATTTT; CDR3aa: CASSRSGANTDTQYF
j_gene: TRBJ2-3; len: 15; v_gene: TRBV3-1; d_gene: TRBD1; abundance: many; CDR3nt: TGTGCCAGCAGCCTCGCGAGACAGGGACCCGATACGCAGTATTTT; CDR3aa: CASSLARQGPDTQYF
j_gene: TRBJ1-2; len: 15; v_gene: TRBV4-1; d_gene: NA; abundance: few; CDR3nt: TGCGCCAGCAGCCAAGATCGGGGCAGAACCTATGGCTACACCTTC; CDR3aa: CASSQDRGRTYGYTF
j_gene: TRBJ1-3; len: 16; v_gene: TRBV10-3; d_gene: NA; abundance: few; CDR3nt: TGTGCCATCAGTGGGCAGGACGTGAACTCTGGAAACACCATATATTTT; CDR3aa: CAISGQDVNSGNTIYF
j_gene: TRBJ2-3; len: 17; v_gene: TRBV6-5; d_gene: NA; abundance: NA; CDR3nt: TGTGCCAGCAGTCCAACGGAAGGGTTTTACGTCACAGATACGCAGTATTTT; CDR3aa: CASSPTEGFYVTDTQYF
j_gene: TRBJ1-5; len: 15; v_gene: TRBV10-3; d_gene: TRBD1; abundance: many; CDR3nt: TGTGCCATCAGTGAGACAGGGGGCGAGTATCAGCCCCAGCATTTT; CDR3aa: CAISETGGEYQPQHF
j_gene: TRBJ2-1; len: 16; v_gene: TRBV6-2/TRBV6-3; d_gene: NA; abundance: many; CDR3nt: TGTGCCAGCAGTCTCAACGGGAGCCCTGTAAGCAATGAGCAGTTCTTC; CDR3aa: CASSLNGSPVSNEQFF
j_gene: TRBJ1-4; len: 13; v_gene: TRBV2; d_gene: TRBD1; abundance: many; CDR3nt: TGTGCCAGCAGTCGACAGGGGAGTGAAAAACTGTTTTTT; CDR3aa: CASSRQGSEKLFF
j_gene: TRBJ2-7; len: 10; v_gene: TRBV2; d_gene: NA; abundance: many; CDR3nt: TGTGCCAGCAGAGTCTACGAGCAGTACTTC; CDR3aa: CASRVYEQYF
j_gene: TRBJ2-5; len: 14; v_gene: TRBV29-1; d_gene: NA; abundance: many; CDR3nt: TGCAGCGTTGTTGGCGCCCTAAGTTCGGGGACCCAGTACTTC; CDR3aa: CSVVGALSSGTQYF
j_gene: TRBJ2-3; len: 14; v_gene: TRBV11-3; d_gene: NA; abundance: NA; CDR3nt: TGTGCCAGCAGTGCCCACTATCACACAGATACGCAGTATTTT; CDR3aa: CASSAHYHTDTQYF
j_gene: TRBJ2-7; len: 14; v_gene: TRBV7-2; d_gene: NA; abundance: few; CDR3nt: TGTGCCAGCAGCTTAGGCAGGGCTTACTACGAGCAGTACTTC; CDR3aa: CASSLGRAYYEQYF
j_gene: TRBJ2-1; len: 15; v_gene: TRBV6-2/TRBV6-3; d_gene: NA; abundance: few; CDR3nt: TGTGCCAGCAGTTACTTCCAGAACCCCTACAATGAGCAGTTCTTC; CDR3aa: CASSYFQNPYNEQFF
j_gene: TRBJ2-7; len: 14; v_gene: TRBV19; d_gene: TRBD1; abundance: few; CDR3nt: TGTGCCAGTAGCCGACAGGGGGCACAATACGAGCAGTACTTC; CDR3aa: CASSRQGAQYEQYF